What follows describes a single T cell receptor beta chain. This record belongs to a study of blood T cell repertoires in COVID-19. Germline V gene lookup returns CDR1 SNHLY and CDR2 FYNNEI. Trimming at V came to 6 bases and at J to 6 bases, leaving 7 bases not matched to a gene. The CDR3 loop spans 13 amino acids. In the original analysis: Using reference gene primer amplification, nucleated cell counts were estimated. Clones were read by immunoSEQ multiplex PCR, and TCRdb kept only the in-frame ones, dropping some. V and J calls and clone size are given by that table; D and trimming were obtained from the DNA. Found here are about 260,000 clones, 75% to 90% of them singletons; the top ten hold 0.85% to 0.95%. Exposed enrollees had met someone with a PCR-confirmed or clinician-diagnosed COVID-19 case at some point within the 2 weeks before study entry.

The material sequenced was PBMCs or T cells enriched from blood (not recorded which). This sequence was found in a man aged 45-65 years who had been exposed to COVID-19. The chain uses TRBV2 and TRBJ2-7, with 8 positions matching TRBD2. CDR3 DNA: TGTGCCAGCAGCCTTTCGGCGGGGGGCGAGCAGTACTTC. This codes for CASSLSAGGEQYF.